The clone carrying this T cell receptor beta chain occurred a few times. CDR1 and CDR2 from the germline V gene are MDHEN and SYDVKM. V was clipped by 5 bases and J by 4 bases, with 18 bases between them. The CDR3 totals 16 residues. Data came from immunoSEQ multiplex PCR; TCRdb stores just in-frame clones and leaves some out. The sample contains over 85,000 clones, approximately 82% of which appear only once. The sample originates from a study of blood T cell repertoires in COVID-19. Across the study: Samples taken during acute and convalescent COVID-19 were collected in the United States, Italy and Spain.

The genes are TRBV28 and TRBJ1-3; D may be TRBD1 (6 bases). Specimen: peripheral blood. The sequence was collected from a man aged 55 to 70 with active or convalescent COVID-19. The CDR3 DNA reads as TGTGCCAGCAGTCCCCCGCGGGGGGCAGTCGGAAACACCATATATTTT. Protein sequence: CASSPPRGAVGNTIYF.